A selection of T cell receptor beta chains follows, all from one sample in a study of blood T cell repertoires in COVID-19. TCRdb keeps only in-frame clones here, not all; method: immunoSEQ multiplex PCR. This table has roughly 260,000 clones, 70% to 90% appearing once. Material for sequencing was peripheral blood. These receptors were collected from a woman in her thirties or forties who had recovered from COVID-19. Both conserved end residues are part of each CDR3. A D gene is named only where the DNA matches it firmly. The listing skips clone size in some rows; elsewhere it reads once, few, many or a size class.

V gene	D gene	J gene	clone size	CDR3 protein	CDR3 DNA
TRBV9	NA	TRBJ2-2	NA	CASSVGGDTGELFF	TGTGCCAGCAGCGTAGGGGGGGACACCGGGGAGCTGTTTTTT
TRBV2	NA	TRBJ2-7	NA	CASLQGSYEQYF	TGTGCCAGCCTACAGGGCTCCTACGAGCAGTACTTC
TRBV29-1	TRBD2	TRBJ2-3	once	CSARGQPGVPTSGSEGIDTQYF	TGCAGCGCTAGGGGACAGCCGGGGGTCCCGACTAGCGGGAGTGAGGGGATAGATACGCAGTATTTT
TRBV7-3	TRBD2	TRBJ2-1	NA	CASSPGLADNNEQFF	TGTGCCAGCAGCCCGGGACTAGCGGATAACAATGAGCAGTTCTTC
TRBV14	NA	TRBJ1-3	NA	CASSQVYNTIYF	TGTGCCAGCAGCCAAGTTTATAACACCATATATTTT
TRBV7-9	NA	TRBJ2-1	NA	CASSATDEQFF	TGTGCCAGCAGCGCGACAGACGAGCAGTTCTTC
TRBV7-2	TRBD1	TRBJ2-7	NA	CASSSDRDRGRGGEQYF	TGTGCCAGCAGCTCAGACCGGGACAGGGGGCGTGGGGGCGAGCAGTACTTC
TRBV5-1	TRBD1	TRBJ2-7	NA	CASSSTGASYEQYF	TGCGCCAGCTCGTCGACAGGGGCGAGCTACGAGCAGTACTTC
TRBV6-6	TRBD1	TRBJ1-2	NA	CASSSTGGAWGYTF	TGTGCCAGCAGTTCGACAGGGGGCGCATGGGGCTACACCTTC
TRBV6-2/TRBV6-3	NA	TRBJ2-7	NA	CASSYEGHSYEQYF	TGTGCCAGCAGTTACGAGGGACATTCCTACGAGCAGTACTTC
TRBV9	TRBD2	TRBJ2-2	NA	CASSVGRLAGGTGELFF	TGTGCCAGCAGCGTAGGAAGGCTAGCGGGAGGCACCGGGGAGCTGTTTTTT
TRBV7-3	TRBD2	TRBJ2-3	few	CASKRCREVLNTDTQYF	TGTGCCAGCAAAAGATGCCGGGAGGTCCTAAACACAGATACGCAGTATTTT
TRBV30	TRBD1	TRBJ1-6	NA	CAWTRTGGNSPLHF	TGTGCCTGGACCAGGACAGGGGGAAATTCACCCCTCCACTTT
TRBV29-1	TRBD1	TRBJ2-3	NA	CSVFPRQGSTDTQYF	TGCAGCGTTTTCCCCCGACAGGGGAGCACAGATACGCAGTATTTT
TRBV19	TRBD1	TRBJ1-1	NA	CASRVMGQGYTEAFF	TGTGCCAGTAGGGTTATGGGACAGGGGTACACTGAAGCTTTCTTT
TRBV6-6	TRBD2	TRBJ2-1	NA	CASSYPAGGNNEQFF	TGTGCCAGCAGTTACCCAGCGGGAGGGAACAATGAGCAGTTCTTC
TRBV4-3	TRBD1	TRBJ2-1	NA	CASRSRQGGRDEQFF	TGCGCCAGCAGAAGTAGACAGGGGGGAAGAGATGAGCAGTTCTTC
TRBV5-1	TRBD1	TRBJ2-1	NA	CASSSRDRGRNEQFF	TGCGCCAGCAGCTCGCGGGACAGGGGGCGCAATGAGCAGTTCTTC
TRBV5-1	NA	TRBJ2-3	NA	CASSPAQDSTDTQYF	TGCGCCAGCAGCCCCGCCCAGGATAGCACAGATACGCAGTATTTT
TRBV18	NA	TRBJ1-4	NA	CASSPKPGRNEKLFF	TGTGCCAGCTCACCTAAGCCAGGGCGGAATGAAAAACTGTTTTTT
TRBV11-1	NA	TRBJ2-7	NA	CASSPRDDDVEQYF	TGTGCCAGCAGCCCCCGGGATGACGACGTCGAGCAGTACTTC
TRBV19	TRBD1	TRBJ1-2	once	CASTLGTSQGRYGYTF	TGTGCCAGTACCCTAGGTACCTCACAGGGGCGATATGGCTACACCTTC
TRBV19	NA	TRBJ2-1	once	CASRSGTYNEQFF	TGTGCCAGTAGAAGCGGCACCTACAATGAGCAGTTCTTC
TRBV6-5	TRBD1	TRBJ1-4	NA	CASSYSGRGRRKLFF	TGTGCCAGCAGTTACTCGGGCAGGGGGCGACGAAAACTGTTTTTT
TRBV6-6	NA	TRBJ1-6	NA	CASSYPAGDNSPLHF	TGTGCCAGCAGTTATCCCGCAGGGGATAATTCACCCCTCCACTTT
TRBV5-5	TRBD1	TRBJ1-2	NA	CASSSGDRASSGYTF	TGTGCCAGCAGCTCCGGCGACAGGGCGTCTAGTGGCTACACCTTC
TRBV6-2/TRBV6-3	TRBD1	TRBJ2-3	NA	CASSYRVTGTGATDTQYF	TGTGCCAGCAGTTACCGGGTAACCGGGACAGGGGCAACAGATACGCAGTATTTT
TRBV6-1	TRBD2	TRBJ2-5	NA	CASSDFHGLAGRRQETQYF	TGTGCCAGCAGTGACTTTCACGGACTAGCGGGACGGCGGCAAGAGACCCAGTACTTC
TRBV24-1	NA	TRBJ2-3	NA	CATSLAYSTDTQYF	TGTGCCACCAGTCTTGCCTACAGCACAGATACGCAGTATTTT
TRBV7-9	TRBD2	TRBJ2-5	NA	CASSRRTSGKVVGETQYF	TGTGCCAGCAGCCGGAGGACTAGCGGGAAAGTTGTAGGGGAGACCCAGTACTTC
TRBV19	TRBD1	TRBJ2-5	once	CASTGTGDRETQYF	TGTGCCAGCACGGGGACAGGGGATCGAGAGACCCAGTACTTC
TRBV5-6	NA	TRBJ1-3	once	CVSSLGGGGVGNTIYF	TGTGTCAGCAGCTTGGGAGGCGGGGGCGTAGGAAACACCATATATTTT
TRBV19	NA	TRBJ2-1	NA	CASSTGLQYNEQFF	TGTGCCAGTAGTACCGGACTGCAATACAATGAGCAGTTCTTC
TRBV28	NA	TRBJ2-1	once	CASSSLVASSYNEQFF	TGTGCCAGCAGTTCGTTGGTGGCTAGCTCCTACAATGAGCAGTTCTTC
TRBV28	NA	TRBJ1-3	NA	CASSRALSSGNTIYF	TGTGCCAGCAGTCGCGCCTTGAGCTCTGGAAACACCATATATTTT
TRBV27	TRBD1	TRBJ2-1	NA	CASSIEGAPFNEQFF	TGTGCCAGCAGTATCGAGGGGGCTCCCTTCAATGAGCAGTTCTTC
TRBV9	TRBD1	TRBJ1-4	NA	CASSPTGITNEKLFF	TGTGCCAGCAGTCCGACAGGGATTACTAATGAAAAACTGTTTTTT
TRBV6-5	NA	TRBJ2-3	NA	CASSPGTGRVPQYF	TGTGCCAGCAGCCCCGGGACTGGACGGGTTCCGCAGTATTTT
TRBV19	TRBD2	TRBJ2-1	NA	CASRISRTSADSSYNEQFF	TGTGCCAGTAGGATAAGTCGGACTAGCGCCGATTCCTCCTACAATGAGCAGTTCTTC
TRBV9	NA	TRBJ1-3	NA	CASSATGTIYF	TGTGCCAGCAGCGCGACGGGCACCATATATTTT
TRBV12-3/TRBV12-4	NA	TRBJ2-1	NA	CASSQDRYNEQFF	TGTGCCAGCAGCCAAGACAGGTACAATGAGCAGTTCTTC
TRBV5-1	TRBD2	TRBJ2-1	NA	CASSLEAGKEQFF	TGCGCCAGCAGCTTGGAAGCGGGAAAAGAGCAGTTCTTC
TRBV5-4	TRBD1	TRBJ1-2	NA	CASSLYGQAGNYGYTF	TGTGCCAGCAGCTTGTATGGACAGGCGGGGAACTATGGCTACACCTTC
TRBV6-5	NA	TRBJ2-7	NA	CASSFRGGEQYF	TGTGCCAGCAGTTTTAGGGGAGGCGAGCAGTACTTC
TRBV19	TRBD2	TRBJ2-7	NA	CASTSGRARYEQYF	TGTGCCAGCACAAGCGGGAGAGCAAGATACGAGCAGTACTTC
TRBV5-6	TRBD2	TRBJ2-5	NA	CASSSLAGGVRETQYF	TGTGCCAGCAGCTCCCTAGCGGGGGGCGTTCGGGAGACCCAGTACTTC
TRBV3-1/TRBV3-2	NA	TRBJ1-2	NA	CASSRLGLVPYGYTF	TGTGCCAGCAGCCGCCTTGGCCTAGTCCCTTATGGCTACACCTTC